One sample yielded the 29 T cell receptor beta chains listed below, sequenced in a study of blood T cell repertoires in COVID-19. Measured with immunoSEQ multiplex PCR; TCRdb has only the in-frame clones, and not every one. This sample has about 240,000 clones, with 70% to 85% found just once. The sequenced sample consisted of peripheral blood. The receptor set was obtained from a woman aged 80 or over with acute or convalescent COVID-19.

The chain uses TRBV4-2 and TRBJ1-5, with 12 nucleotides matching TRBD1. Germline CDR1 LGHNA, CDR2 YNFKEQ. This CDR3 spans 18 amino acids. V shed 3 bases, J shed 0 bases, and the junction held 6 bases outside the gene matches. The CDR3 DNA reads as TGTGCCAGCAGCCAGGCCGGGACAGGGGGCGTTAGCAATCAGCCCCAGCATTTT. Translation: CASSQAGTGGVSNQPQHF.

The chain links TRBV5-4 to TRBJ1-1; TRBD1 matches at 7 bases. This CDR3 contains 12 residues. The V and J ends lost 4 bases and 10 bases, in that order; junction bases with no gene match: 7. Germline CDR1 SGHNT, CDR2 YYREEE (reference sequence). Here the CDR3 reads CASSIRQGAAFF. The CDR3 region has the DNA TGTGCCAGCAGCATACGACAGGGTGCAGCTTTCTTT.

The V gene is TRBV12-3 or TRBV12-4, the J gene TRBJ2-5; a weak D match, TRBD2 (5 bases). Trimming removed 6 bases at V and 6 bases at J, with 14 bases between. The CDR3 length is 13 residues. The CDR3: CASSRGGGKTQYF. The CDR3 region has the DNA TGTGCCAGCAGCCGCGGAGGTGGAAAGACCCAGTACTTC.

This clone has only a few counts. The chain links TRBV9 to TRBJ1-2; 11 bases agree with TRBD1. This CDR3 region has 15 residues. With V trimmed by 4 bases and J by 2 bases, 4 bases remained unmatched. Germline assignment: CDR1 SGDLS and CDR2 YYNGEE. The CDR3 sequence: CASSLRTGGNYGYTF. The CDR3 nucleotides are TGTGCCAGCAGCCTAAGGACAGGGGGCAACTATGGCTACACCTTC.

This chain joins TRBV19 and TRBJ1-2, with 7 bases aligning to TRBD1. The CDR3 spans 15 residues. Germline trimming cut 10 bases from V and 8 bases from J; bases unmatched to any gene: 19. CDR1 is LNHDA, CDR2 SQIVND, per germline (reference sequence). In nucleotides, the CDR3 is TGTGCCACTTACTCCGGGACAGCCCAGAAATCAGGCTACACCTTC. Its protein product is CATYSGTAQKSGYTF.

CDR3 in amino acids: CASSEGDSSRYGYTF. CDR3 nucleotide sequence: TGTGCCAGCAGTGAAGGGGACAGCTCTAGGTATGGCTACACCTTC. This chain uses TRBV2 with TRBJ1-2; 7 bases line up with TRBD1. CDR3 length: 15 amino acids. Germline assignment: CDR1 SNHLY and CDR2 FYNNEI. V shed 1 base, J shed 5 bases, and the junction held 7 bases outside the gene matches.

The sample holds a few counts of this clone. The J gene is TRBJ1-2, the V gene TRBV27; possibly TRBD1 for D (5 bases). This CDR3 has 15 amino acids. Trimming stripped 4 bases from V and 9 bases from J, with 21 bases between. Germline assignment: CDR1 MNHEY and CDR2 SMNVEV (reference sequence). Here the CDR3 reads CASSSAGGTPLSYTF. The CDR3 nucleotides are TGTGCCAGCAGTTCGGCGGGGGGAACTCCTCTGAGCTACACCTTC.

J is TRBJ1-1 and V is TRBV6-1; D call uncertain. V was cut by 0 bases and J by 5 bases, with 7 bases left in between. Germline V gives CDR1 MNHNS, CDR2 SASEGT. The length of the CDR3 is 13 residues. CDR3 sequence (DNA): TGTGCCAGCAGTGAAGCGCACGAGACTGAAGCTTTCTTT. It specifies CASSEAHETEAFF.

The chain has TRBV12-3 or TRBV12-4 and TRBJ2-3; D unclear. V dropped 5 bases and J dropped 6 bases, with 6 bases sitting between them. This CDR3 spans 11 amino acids. DNA for the CDR3: TGTGCCAGCAGTCTCAGTGATACGCAGTATTTT. This encodes CASSLSDTQYF.

V and J are TRBV28 and TRBJ1-6, with 8 bases that match TRBD1. Germline lookup yields CDR1 MDHEN and CDR2 SYDVKM. The CDR3 runs to 15 residues. Trimming took 7 bases from V and 4 from J; bases not matched to a gene: 6. CDR3 sequence: CASILTGGYNSPLHF. In nucleotides, the CDR3 is TGTGCCAGCATTCTAACAGGGGGGTATAATTCACCCCTCCACTTT.

The chain joins TRBV3-1 (or the pseudogene TRBV3-2) to TRBJ1-2; the match to TRBD1 covers 7 bases. The CDR3 runs to 14 residues. Trimming removed 8 bases from V and 0 bases from J; junction bases left unmatched: 6. CDR1 is LGHDT, CDR2 YNNKEL, per germline (reference sequence). The CDR3 DNA reads TGTGCCAGCTCGTGGGACAGCCCTAACTATGGCTACACCTTC. It yields the protein CASSWDSPNYGYTF.

The gene calls are TRBV2 and TRBJ1-2, with D unresolved. Germline V gene data show CDR1 as SNHLY and CDR2 as FYNNEI. V was clipped by 4 bases and J by 0 bases, with 6 bases between them. The CDR3 is made up of 13 amino acids. The CDR3 sequence is CASSGDSNYGYTF. For the CDR3, the DNA is TGTGCCAGCAGTGGAGACTCTAACTATGGCTACACCTTC.

The gene calls are TRBV5-1 and TRBJ2-3; tentative D call: TRBD2 (5 bases). CDR3 length: 12 amino acids. Germline assignment: CDR1 SGHRS and CDR2 YFSETQ. V dropped 0 bases and J dropped 6 bases, with 5 bases sitting between them. CDR3: CASSLVADTQYF. The CDR3 DNA reads as TGCGCCAGCAGCTTGGTAGCGGATACGCAGTATTTT.

This chain connects TRBV5-1 to TRBJ1-3; D is unresolved. Deletions cut 5 bases from V and 0 bases from J, with 12 bases between. The CDR3 length is 15 residues. Per the germline V gene, CDR1 is SGHRS and CDR2 is YFSETQ. CDR3 residues: CASRSSGDSGNTIYF. The DNA of the CDR3 is TGCGCCAGCAGGTCCTCGGGTGACTCTGGAAACACCATATATTTT.

The V call is TRBV14, the J call TRBJ1-1; the match to TRBD1 covers 7 bases. J gave up 5 bases and V 0 bases, and 9 bases lay outside the gene matches. Germline values: CDR1 SGHDN, CDR2 FVKESK. This CDR3 has 16 residues. The CDR3 DNA is TGTGCCAGCAGCCAAGATGTCGGGACAGTTTTTACTGAAGCTTTCTTT. It yields the protein CASSQDVGTVFTEAFF. The full variable domain, completed using reference TRBV14 and TRBJ1-1, is EAGVTQFPSHSVIEKGQTVTLRCDPISGHDNLYWYRRVMGKEIKFLLHFVKESKQDESGMPNNRFLAERTGGTYSTLKVQPAELEDSGVYFCASSQDVGTVFTEAFFGQGTRLTVV.

The chain is built from TRBV6-2 or TRBV6-3 and TRBJ2-1; 7 bases are a match to TRBD2. With V trimmed by 6 bases and J by 8 bases, 10 bases remained unmatched. Germline V lookup: CDR1 MNHEY, CDR2 SVGEGT. The length of the CDR3 is 14 residues. The CDR3 coding sequence is TGTGCCAGCAGCCCTAGGCGGGGGAGGTATGAGCAGTTCTTC. This codes for CASSPRRGRYEQFF.

On this clone: The sample contains more than one DNA sequence encoding this CDR3. This CDR3 is CASSLRGGAAGELFF. The CDR3 nucleotides are TGTGCCAGCAGCTTACGCGGGGGGGCCGCCGGGGAGCTGTTTTTT. The V call is TRBV7-2, the J call TRBJ2-2, with 9 bases that match TRBD2. Germline V CDR1 and CDR2: SGHTA, FQGNSA. The CDR3 runs to 15 residues. J gave up 6 bases and V 2 bases, and 4 bases lay outside the gene matches. Full variable domain (remainder filled in from reference TRBV7-2 and TRBJ2-2): GAGVSQSPSNKVTEKGKDVELRCDPISGHTALYWYRQSLGQGLEFLIYFQGNSAPDKSGLPSDRFSAERTGGSVSTLTIQRTQQEDSAVYLCASSLRGGAAGELFFGEGSRLTVL.

The rearrangement links TRBV28 to TRBJ1-4, with 10 bases fitting TRBD1. The CDR3 covers 15 residues. Germline V CDR1 and CDR2: MDHEN, SYDVKM. J lost 8 bases, V lost 3 bases, and 6 bases had no gene match. CDR3 DNA: TGTGCCAGCAGTTTCCGTGGACAGGGGGGGGAAAAACTGTTTTTT. Translating it yields CASSFRGQGGEKLFF. Based on the CDR3 plus reference TRBV28 and TRBJ1-4, the full variable domain is DVKVTQSSRYLVKRTGEKVFLECVQDMDHENMFWYRQDPGLGLRLIYFSYDVKMKEKGDIPEGYSVSREKKERFSLILESASTNQTSMYLCASSFRGQGGEKLFFGSGTQLSVL.

The chain is built from TRBV4-2 and TRBJ2-1; the match to TRBD1 covers 10 bases. Germline V lookup: CDR1 LGHNA, CDR2 YNFKEQ. This CDR3 contains 14 residues. Trimming cost V 2 bases and J 12 bases; bases outside gene matches: 7. CDR3 sequence: CASSQPLGQGRQFF. DNA of the CDR3: TGTGCCAGCAGCCAACCCCTGGGACAGGGGAGGCAGTTCTTC.

This clone was seen only a few times. The V gene is TRBV2, the J gene TRBJ1-4; possibly TRBD1 for D (6 bases). V was trimmed by 7 bases and J by 5 bases, leaving 14 bases between them. The length of the CDR3 is 14 residues. The germline CDR1 and CDR2 sequences are SNHLY and FYNNEI. CDR3 sequence reads: CASTQQGGNEKLFF. CDR3 in DNA: TGTGCCAGCACACAACAGGGAGGGAATGAAAAACTGTTTTTT.

CDR3 DNA: TGTGCCAGCAGGAAGGGGGACACGAGGGGCAATCAGCCCCAGCATTTT. Translated, it gives CASRKGDTRGNQPQHF. This chain uses TRBV2 with TRBJ1-5, with a possible D match to TRBD1 (6 bases). The V end was cut by 6 bases, the J end by 2 bases, with 17 bases between. Germline assignment: CDR1 SNHLY and CDR2 FYNNEI. This CDR3 spans 16 amino acids.

This rearrangement joins TRBV3-1 (or the pseudogene TRBV3-2) to TRBJ2-1; TRBD2 matches at 7 bases. Germline V CDR1 and CDR2: LGHDT, YNNKEL (reference sequence). J gave up 10 bases and V 2 bases, and 14 bases lay outside the gene matches. CDR3 length: 16 residues. The CDR3 loop reads CASSQWFATSIPEQFF. In nucleotides, the CDR3 is TGTGCCAGCAGCCAATGGTTCGCGACTAGCATTCCGGAGCAGTTCTTC.

This chain connects TRBV7-9 to TRBJ2-5; possibly TRBD1 for D (6 bases). Germline CDR1 SEHNR, CDR2 FQNEAQ (reference sequence). This CDR3 is built from 13 residues. V lost 1 base, J lost 5 bases, and 8 bases lay in between. Here the CDR3 DNA reads TGTGCCAGCAGCTTAGTGGGGGCCGAGACCCAGTACTTC. This encodes CASSLVGAETQYF.

The chain links TRBV5-6 to TRBJ1-6; 9 positions match TRBD1. J lost 7 bases, V lost 3 bases, and 5 bases had no gene match. Germline V gene lookup returns CDR1 SGHDT and CDR2 YYEEEE. The CDR3 is 15 residues long. CDR3: CASSSGTGMNSPLHF. For the CDR3, the DNA is TGTGCCAGCAGCTCCGGGACAGGGATGAATTCACCCCTCCACTTT.

The gene calls are TRBV24-1 and TRBJ2-4; TRBD1 matches 10 bases. The germline gives CDR1 KGHDR, CDR2 SFDVKD. CDR3 length equals 15 residues. V shed 5 bases, J shed 4 bases, and the junction held 4 bases outside the gene matches. The CDR3 loop reads CATSVRTGGKNIQYF. The CDR3 region has the DNA TGTGCCACCAGTGTTCGGACAGGGGGGAAAAACATTCAGTACTTC.

The chain joins TRBV2 to TRBJ1-2; 7 bases agree with TRBD1. Germline assignment: CDR1 SNHLY and CDR2 FYNNEI. The V segment lost 5 bases and the J segment 11 bases; nucleotides outside the gene matches: 14. This CDR3 region has 14 residues. CDR3 sequence: CASSTSLGQASYTF. As DNA, the CDR3 is TGTGCCAGCAGTACTAGCCTAGGACAGGCATCGTACACCTTC. Together with reference TRBV2 and TRBJ1-2, the CDR3 gives the full variable domain: EPEVTQTPSHQVTQMGQEVILRCVPISNHLYFYWYRQILGQKVEFLVSFYNNEISEKSEIFDDQFSVERPDGSNFTLKIRSTKLEDSAMYFCASSTSLGQASYTFGSGTRLTVV.

The genes are TRBV9 and TRBJ1-1; a possible D gene is TRBD1 (6 bases). This CDR3 is 15 amino acids long. V was pared by 0 bases and J by 5 bases, with 14 bases between. Germline V gives CDR1 SGDLS, CDR2 YYNGEE. The CDR3 bases are TGTGCCAGCAGCGTAGGTGGGGGGGCATCGACTGAAGCTTTCTTT. It translates to CASSVGGGASTEAFF.

V and J are TRBV2 and TRBJ1-4; 7 bases match TRBD1. Germline V gives CDR1 SNHLY, CDR2 FYNNEI. V dropped 4 bases and J dropped 7; count of bases not matched to a gene: 9. This CDR3 contains 15 residues. The CDR3 sequence is CASSVQGNVGEKLFF. The CDR3 DNA is TGTGCCAGCAGTGTACAGGGGAATGTGGGTGAAAAACTGTTTTTT.

This clone came up a few times. Here the CDR3 reads CSASHRGPTNEKLFF. The CDR3 DNA is TGCAGTGCTAGTCACCGGGGTCCCACTAATGAAAAACTGTTTTTT. The J gene is TRBJ1-4, the V gene TRBV20-1; D remains ambiguous. There are 15 residues in the CDR3. The V and J ends lost 3 bases and 2 bases respectively, with 13 bases between them. The germline gives CDR1 DFQATT, CDR2 SNEGSKA (reference sequence).